This is a list of T cell receptor beta chains from one sample in a study of control samples from healthy donors and cancer patients. Profiled with immunoSEQ multiplex PCR; TCRdb holds only in-frame clones, not every one. In the table there are 190,000 or so clones, around 93% of which are singletons. The sequencing sample was made of blood. The receptors shown here come from a man in his late teens or twenties in good health. CDR3s include the opening cysteine and the closing phenylalanine or tryptophan. Fields, in order: V gene, D gene, J gene, clone size, CDR3 DNA, CDR3 protein. A D gene is named only where the DNA matches it firmly. Clone size is stated in some rows and not others, as once, few, many or a class when expanded.

>TRBV2|-|TRBJ1-2|-
TGTGCCAGCAGTTCCGACCGGGATCCCCTTAGATATGGCTACACCTTC
CASSSDRDPLRYGYTF
>TRBV6-5|-|TRBJ2-1|-
TGTGCCAGCCCGACAGACTCGGTAGACAATGAGCAGTTCTTC
CASPTDSVDNEQFF
>TRBV7-9|-|TRBJ2-1|-
TGTGCCAGCAGCATTCCTGCTTCGGATGAGCAGTTCTTC
CASSIPASDEQFF
>TRBV5-8|-|TRBJ2-2|-
TGTGCCAGCAGCCGTAGGGGGGGCAGCACCGGGGAGCTGTTTTTT
CASSRRGGSTGELFF
>TRBV7-2|TRBD2|TRBJ2-3|-
TGTGCCAGCAGCCTGCGGACTAGCGGGGGGGGCACAGATACGCAGTATTTT
CASSLRTSGGGTDTQYF
>TRBV25-1|TRBD1|TRBJ1-1|-
TGTGCCAGCAGTTCACCCGGGACAGGGAACGCTTTCTTT
CASSSPGTGNAFF
>TRBV6-5|-|TRBJ1-1|-
TGTGCCAGCAGTTCCTCGGGGGTGAACACTGAAGCTTTCTTT
CASSSSGVNTEAFF
>TRBV18|TRBD1|TRBJ1-2|-
TGTGCCAGCTCACCATCGCGACAGGGTCGGACTAACTATGGCTACACCTTC
CASSPSRQGRTNYGYTF
>TRBV27|-|TRBJ1-5|-
TGTGCCAGCAGTTTGGGGTGGGCCGATCAGCCCCAGCATTTT
CASSLGWADQPQHF
>TRBV15|-|TRBJ1-6|-
TGTGCCACCAGCAGAGGAAAGGTGGGAAATTCACCCCTCCACTTT
CATSRGKVGNSPLHF
>TRBV5-4|-|TRBJ2-5|-
TGTGCCAGCAGGGAAAGGGGAGAGACCCAGTACTTC
CASRERGETQYF
>TRBV12-3/TRBV12-4|TRBD1|TRBJ1-2|-
TGTGCCAGCAGACAGGACAGGGCCTATGGCTACACCTTC
CASRQDRAYGYTF
>TRBV2|TRBD1|TRBJ1-6|-
TGTGCCAGCAGTGAGGGGACAGGGTATAATTCACCCCTCCACTTT
CASSEGTGYNSPLHF
>TRBV5-1|TRBD2|TRBJ2-2|-
TGCGCCAGCGGCAGGGTAGCGGGGGAAAACACCGGGGAGCTGTTTTTT
CASGRVAGENTGELFF
>TRBV5-1|-|TRBJ2-1|-
TGCGCCAGCAGCAGAAGTCTAGGGGCCTACAATGAGCAGTTCTTC
CASSRSLGAYNEQFF
>TRBV4-1|-|TRBJ1-2|-
TGCGCCAGCAGCCCTTATGCTGGGGCCCTCTATGGCTACACCTTC
CASSPYAGALYGYTF
>TRBV6-5|TRBD1|TRBJ2-4|-
TGTGCCAGCAGCCAGGGGGACATTCAGTACTTC
CASSQGDIQYF
>TRBV28|-|TRBJ1-1|-
TGTGCCAGCAGCTATACGACACACACGAACACTGAAGCTTTCTTT
CASSYTTHTNTEAFF
>TRBV2|TRBD1|TRBJ2-3|once
TGTGCCACCACAGGGGTGACTAGCACAGATACGCAGTATTTT
CATTGVTSTDTQYF
>TRBV10-3|TRBD1|TRBJ2-1|-
TGTGCCATCGGTCCAGGGGGCGGTTCGGGGGATGAGCAGTTCTTC
CAIGPGGGSGDEQFF
>TRBV30|-|TRBJ1-5|-
TGTGCCTGGAGTGTAGGGAGGGATCAGCCCCAGCATTTT
CAWSVGRDQPQHF
>TRBV13|-|TRBJ2-1|-
TGTGCCAGCAGCTCCTCCCGTGGGCTCAATGAGCAGTTCTTC
CASSSSRGLNEQFF
>TRBV9|-|TRBJ2-3|-
TGTGCCAGCAGCGTAGGGACTGGGGGAGTAGATACGCAGTATTTT
CASSVGTGGVDTQYF
>TRBV13|-|TRBJ1-3|-
TGTGCCAGCAGCCTCACAAAGGACAGCTCTGGAAACACCATATATTTT
CASSLTKDSSGNTIYF
>TRBV6-5|-|TRBJ1-5|-
TGTGCCAGCAGATCAGGGTCCCTCAATCAGCCCCAGCATTTT
CASRSGSLNQPQHF
>TRBV6-5|-|TRBJ1-1|-
TGTGCCAGCAGTTACGGAGGAGAGGTCACTGAAGCTTTCTTT
CASSYGGEVTEAFF
>TRBV19|-|TRBJ1-1|-
TGTGCCAGTAGACGACGGGGGTTGGATGAAGGGACTGAAGCTTTCTTT
CASRRRGLDEGTEAFF
>TRBV28|-|TRBJ1-2|-
TGTGCCAGCAGAGCACCGGGGGACTATGGCTACACCTTC
CASRAPGDYGYTF
>TRBV9|-|TRBJ2-3|-
TGTGCCAGCAGCTCTTCCGGTGGTAGCACAGATACGCAGTATTTT
CASSSSGGSTDTQYF
>TRBV7-9|-|TRBJ1-1|few
TGTGCCAGCAGCTCCGGGGGGAGGTACACTGAAGCTTTCTTT
CASSSGGRYTEAFF
>TRBV25-1|-|TRBJ1-5|-
TGTGCCAGCACCGGGGACTCCGGCTCCAATCAGCCCCAGCATTTT
CASTGDSGSNQPQHF
>TRBV4-1|TRBD1|TRBJ2-7|-
TGCGCCAGCAGCCAAGACGCAGGGACAGGATACTACGAGCAGTACTTC
CASSQDAGTGYYEQYF
>TRBV4-1|TRBD1|TRBJ2-5|-
TGCGCCAGCAGCCAAGAAAGGACAGGGGGACTAGGAGAGACCCAGTACTTC
CASSQERTGGLGETQYF
>TRBV28|-|TRBJ1-5|-
TGTGCCAGCAGCCCGGCAGGGGCGGACAATCAGCCCCAGCATTTT
CASSPAGADNQPQHF
>TRBV9|-|TRBJ2-3|-
TGTGCCAACAGCTCAGGACGAGGACTAAGCACAGATACGCAGTATTTT
CANSSGRGLSTDTQYF
>TRBV6-5|TRBD1|TRBJ2-3|once
TGTGCCAGCAGTTTCTACAGGGGGCGCTTAGATACGCAGTATTTT
CASSFYRGRLDTQYF
>TRBV27|-|TRBJ1-4|-
TGTGCCAGCGGACATAGCTCCACTAATGAAAAACTGTTTTTT
CASGHSSTNEKLFF